This T cell receptor beta chain was found in a study of blood T cell repertoires in COVID-19. Study-wide context: Collection of acute and convalescent COVID-19 samples took place in the United States, Italy and Spain. PBMCs, B-cell-depleted T cells, or T cells were the source of the cDNA or gDNA that made up the material.

The CDR3 length is 15 residues. V gave up 2 bases and J gave up 0 bases, with 11 bases separating them. Per the germline V gene, CDR1 is SGHRS and CDR2 is YFSETQ. Original processing notes: Reference gene primers were amplified, and this amplification served to estimate nucleated cell counts. Here immunoSEQ multiplex PCR was the method, and the copy in TCRdb shows in-frame clones only, minus some. V, J and clone size derive from that table, while D and trimming were established from the DNA sequence. The sample holds roughly 170,000 clones, around four fifths seen once. Cohort 3 recovered donors had two negative PCRs, clearance, or symptom resolution.

The sequenced sample consisted of PBMCs or T cells enriched from blood (not recorded which). This sequence was found in a woman aged 45-65 years who had recovered from COVID-19. This rearrangement joins TRBV5-1 to TRBJ2-5; possibly TRBD1 for D (5 bases). The CDR3 protein is CASSFAGYNQETQYF. CDR3 coding DNA: TGCGCCAGCAGCTTCGCAGGGTATAACCAAGAGACCCAGTACTTC.